This entry lists 17 T cell receptor beta chains sequenced from one sample in a study of control samples from healthy donors and cancer patients (dated by TCRdb to the early 2020s). The protocol used for the library was the immunoSEQ multiplex PCR assay. TCRdb's version of the immuneACCESS table is confined to in-frame rearrangements and falls short of the full clone set. An unresolved V gene accounts for under half of the shortfall where checked; the remainder is of unknown origin. The sample table holds roughly 170,000 clones, of which about 91% were seen once. About 2.1% of the sample goes to the ten largest clones. The sequencing input was blood. The receptors stem from a woman in her thirties or forties in good health.

This rearrangement joins TRBV9 to TRBJ2-4; TRBD1 agrees at 7 bases. Germline V gives CDR1 SGDLS, CDR2 YYNGEE. This CDR3 comprises 15 residues. V lost 4 bases, J lost 3 bases, and 7 bases stayed unmatched. The CDR3 DNA follows: TGTGCCAGCAGCAATACAGGGGCTGACAAAAACATTCAGTACTTC. Its protein is CASSNTGADKNIQYF.

V is TRBV7-6 and J is TRBJ2-3; D unresolved. V lost 8 bases, J lost 2 bases, and 8 bases lay in between. This CDR3 comprises 12 residues. Germline values: CDR1 SGHVS, CDR2 FNYEAQ. The CDR3 sequence: CASAILTDTQYF. DNA of the CDR3: TGTGCCAGCGCTATACTCACAGATACGCAGTATTTT.

V is TRBV6-1 and J is TRBJ2-1; D is unclear. Looked up from germline, CDR1 is MNHNS and CDR2 is SASEGT. V lost 3 bases and J 0 bases, leaving 18 bases between the germline ends. The CDR3 loop spans 18 amino acids. CDR3 residues: CASSDPPIRSPSYNEQFF. The CDR3 nucleotides read TGTGCCAGCAGTGACCCGCCGATCCGTTCTCCCTCCTACAATGAGCAGTTCTTC.

This clone was seen a single time. CDR3 coding DNA: TGCGCCAGCAGCGTTACCGGGACCTCAGAATTGGGCTACACCTTC. The encoded protein is CASSVTGTSELGYTF. The rearrangement joins TRBV4-1 to TRBJ1-2, with D maybe TRBD1 (5 bases). V was cut by 5 bases and J by 8 bases, with 21 bases left in between. This CDR3 spans 15 amino acids. The germline V gene encodes CDR1 MGHRA and CDR2 YSYEKL.

V is TRBV19 and J is TRBJ1-4, with TRBD1 matching 7 bases. Germline V CDR1 and CDR2: LNHDA, SQIVND (reference sequence). CDR3 size: 15 residues. The J segment lost 7 bases and the V segment lost 3 bases, leaving 8 bases of the junction unmatched. CDR3 sequence reads: CASSMKGAFLEKLFF. CDR3 coding DNA: TGTGCCAGTAGTATGAAGGGGGCTTTTCTTGAAAAACTGTTTTTT. Full variable domain (rest looked up from reference TRBV19 and TRBJ1-4): DGGITQSPKYLFRKEGQNVTLSCEQNLNHDAMYWYRQDPGQGLRLIYYSQIVNDFQKGDIAEGYSVSREKKESFPLTVTSAQKNPTAFYLCASSMKGAFLEKLFFGSGTQLSVL.

With regard to this clone: The same CDR3 is also encoded by other DNA sequences in this sample. The chain is built from TRBV20-1 and TRBJ2-5, with 7 bases matching TRBD1. This CDR3 spans 11 amino acids. Germline V CDR1 and CDR2: DFQATT, SNEGSKA (reference sequence). J lost 8 bases, V lost 1 base, and 1 base had no gene match. CDR3 nucleotides: TGCAGTGCTAGAGGACAGGGAACCCAGTACTTC. Its protein product is CSARGQGTQYF.

CDR3: CASSQVGPEKLFF. DNA of the CDR3: TGCGCCAGCAGCCAAGTCGGGCCTGAAAAACTGTTTTTT. The chain is built from TRBV4-1 and TRBJ1-4; D is unclear. The CDR3 is 13 residues long. Trimming stripped 1 base from V and 7 bases from J, with 7 bases between. Germline loops: CDR1 MGHRA, CDR2 YSYEKL.

The CDR3 DNA reads as TGTGCCACCAGCGAGAGCCGGGGGACAGGCTATGGCTACACCTTC. Translation: CATSESRGTGYGYTF. The chain employs TRBV15 and TRBJ1-2; 8 bases map to TRBD1. Trimming took 5 bases from V and 4 from J; bases not matched to a gene: 9. The CDR3 sequence is 15 residues long. Germline V gene lookup returns CDR1 LNHNV and CDR2 YYDKDF (reference sequence). The variable domain in full, completed from reference TRBV15 and TRBJ1-2, reads DAMVIQNPRYQVTQFGKPVTLSCSQTLNHNVMYWYQQKSSQAPKLLFHYYDKDFNNEADTPDNFQSRRPNTSFCFLDIRSPGLGDTAMYLCATSESRGTGYGYTFGSGTRLTVV.

The chain has TRBV2 and TRBJ1-4; D is undetermined. This CDR3 has 15 residues. V lost 7 bases to trimming and J lost 5 bases, with 17 bases between them. Looked up from germline, CDR1 is SNHLY and CDR2 is FYNNEI. CDR3 sequence reads: CASNFKDGTNEKLFF. The CDR3 DNA reads TGTGCCAGCAATTTTAAGGACGGAACAAATGAAAAACTGTTTTTT.

This clone turned up a few times. The chain has TRBV5-6 and TRBJ1-1; 7 nucleotides align to TRBD1. Germline values: CDR1 SGHDT, CDR2 YYEEEE. This CDR3 spans 15 amino acids. Germline trimming cut 6 bases from V and 1 base from J; bases unmatched to any gene: 9. CDR3 sequence (DNA): TGTGCCAGCAAGCTTTTGGGGACAGAGAACACTGAAGCTTTCTTT. It is translated as CASKLLGTENTEAFF.

CDR3 bases: TGTGCCAGCAGCATGGGACCCGTAAATGAAAAACTGTTTTTT. Translation: CASSMGPVNEKLFF. V usage is TRBV6-5 and J usage is TRBJ1-4; possible D gene TRBD1, 5 bases. The CDR3 has 14 residues. V lost 6 bases, J lost 5 bases, and 13 bases lay in between. CDR1 is MNHEY, CDR2 SVGAGI, per germline.

The chain recombines TRBV4-1 with TRBJ1-1; no definite D call. CDR1 is MGHRA, CDR2 YSYEKL, per germline. The CDR3 runs to 15 residues. V was cut by 4 bases and J by 1 base, with 13 bases left in between. The CDR3: CASSPHGGKNTEAFF. In DNA, the CDR3 is TGCGCCAGCAGCCCCCACGGTGGGAAGAACACTGAAGCTTTCTTT.

The chain combines TRBV6-5 with TRBJ1-1, with 11 bases fitting TRBD1. The CDR3 has 14 amino acids. Germline trimming cut 3 bases from V and 4 bases from J; bases unmatched to any gene: 1. In germline, CDR1 is MNHEY, CDR2 SVGAGI. CDR3 nucleotide sequence: TGTGCCAGCAGTTATGGGACAGGGGGCACTGAAGCTTTCTTT. Its translation: CASSYGTGGTEAFF.

The V call is TRBV11-2, the J call TRBJ2-3; no firm D call. Germline V CDR1 and CDR2: SGHAT, FQNNGV. The V and J ends lost 2 bases and 2 bases respectively, with 8 bases between them. The CDR3 is 14 residues long. CDR3 region: CASSLTPATDTQYF. The CDR3 DNA reads TGTGCCAGCAGCTTAACCCCCGCCACAGATACGCAGTATTTT.

The chain joins TRBV6-5 to TRBJ1-1, with D maybe TRBD1 (5 bases). CDR3 length: 13 amino acids. Per the germline V gene, CDR1 is MNHEY and CDR2 is SVGAGI. V dropped 6 bases and J dropped 6 bases, with 14 bases sitting between them. As DNA, the CDR3 is TGTGCCAGCAGGGCGCTGGGGGGGGCTGAAGCTTTCTTT. Protein: CASRALGGAEAFF.

The chain is built from TRBV2 and TRBJ1-2; D remains unclear. The germline V gene encodes CDR1 SNHLY and CDR2 FYNNEI. V lost 6 bases to trimming and J lost 1 base, with 15 bases between them. This CDR3 region has 15 residues. This chain's CDR3 is CASSETAQFNYGYTF. As DNA, the CDR3 is TGTGCCAGCAGCGAGACCGCCCAATTTAACTATGGCTACACCTTC.

The rearrangement uses TRBV4-1 and TRBJ1-2; D remains unclear. CDR1 MGHRA and CDR2 YSYEKL come from the germline V gene. This CDR3 region has 12 residues. The V gene lost 1 base and the J gene lost 9 bases, with 9 bases spanning the gap. The DNA for the CDR3 is TGCGCCAGCAGCCAAGGCAGAGAGCGCTACACCTTC. Amino acids: CASSQGRERYTF.